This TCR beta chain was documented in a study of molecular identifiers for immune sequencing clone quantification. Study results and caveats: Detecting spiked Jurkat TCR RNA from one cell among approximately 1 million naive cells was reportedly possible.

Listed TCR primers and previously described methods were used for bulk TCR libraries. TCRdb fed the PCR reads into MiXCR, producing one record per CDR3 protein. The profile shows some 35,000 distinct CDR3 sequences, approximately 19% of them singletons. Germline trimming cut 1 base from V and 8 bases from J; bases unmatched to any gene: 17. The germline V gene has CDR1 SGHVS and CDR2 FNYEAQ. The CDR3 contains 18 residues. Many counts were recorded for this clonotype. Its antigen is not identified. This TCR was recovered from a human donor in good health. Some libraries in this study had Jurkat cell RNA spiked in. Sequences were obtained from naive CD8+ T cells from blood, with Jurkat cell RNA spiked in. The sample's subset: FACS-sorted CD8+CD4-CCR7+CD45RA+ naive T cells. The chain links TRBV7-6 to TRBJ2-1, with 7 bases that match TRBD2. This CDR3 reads CASSLVLGLDSWGDEQFF. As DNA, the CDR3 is TGTGCCAGCAGCTTAGTATTAGGACTAGATAGTTGGGGGGATGAGCAGTTCTTC. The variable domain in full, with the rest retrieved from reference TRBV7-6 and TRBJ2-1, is GAGVSQSPRYKVTKRGQDVALRCDPISGHVSLYWYRQALGQGPEFLTYFNYEAQQDKSGLPNDRFSAERPEGSISTLTIQRTEQRDSAMYRCASSLVLGLDSWGDEQFFGPGTRLTVL.